The clone carrying this TCR beta chain has at least ten counts. The treatment: PENTA 11 planned treatment interruption arm or continuous ART arm. The data derive from a study of HIV-infected children after antiretroviral therapy interruption. Turning to the study itself: Continuous-treatment samples came from weeks 0, 48 and 150.

The TCR library was built from RNA with a 3' RACE protocol and unique molecular identifiers. TCRdb redid the calling of the 3' RACE reads with MiXCR, one entry per CDR3 protein. The sample holds 40,000 or so distinct CDR3 sequences, around 7% seen once. Sequencing was performed on CD45RA+ CD4+ T cells from PBMCs, pooled from several time points, taken from a donor given antiretroviral therapy, either interrupted or continuous. Subset of the sample: naive CD4+ CD45RA+ CD45RO- T cells. The clonotype comes from a pool of human donors with HIV.

The CDR3 nucleotides are TGTGCCAGTCGGACTAGCGGGAGGATCCCCCAAGAGACCCAGTACTTC. Amino acid sequence: CASRTSGRIPQETQYF. The chain combines TRBV10-3 with TRBJ2-5, with 14 bases fitting TRBD2. This CDR3 is 16 amino acids long. Losses at the gene ends were 10 bases for V and 1 base for J; bases not matched to a gene: 8. Germline-derived CDR1 and CDR2 are ENHRY and SYGVKD.